The T cell receptor beta chain described here comes from a study of OX40 agonist ivuxolimab in advanced cancers. Trimming left V 2 bases short and J 13 bases short, with 11 bases between. The CDR3 covers 11 residues. In germline, CDR1 is MDHEN, CDR2 SYDVKM. Only in-frame clones appear in the TCRdb table, and some are missing; sequencing was by immunoSEQ multiplex PCR. The profile covers around 72,000 clones, with 88% appearing a single time and approximately 2.8% taken by the ten largest. The sequencing used CD4+ or CD8+ T cells sorted from blood, collected in a trial of the OX40 agonist ivuxolimab. The V and J genes are TRBV28 and TRBJ1-2; D not resolved. This TCR derives from an adult with an advanced solid tumor such as melanoma, head and neck, liver or kidney cancer. The CDR3 nucleotides read TGTGCCAGCAGTTTACAAGGGAAGCTCACCTTC. Translation gives CASSLQGKLTF.